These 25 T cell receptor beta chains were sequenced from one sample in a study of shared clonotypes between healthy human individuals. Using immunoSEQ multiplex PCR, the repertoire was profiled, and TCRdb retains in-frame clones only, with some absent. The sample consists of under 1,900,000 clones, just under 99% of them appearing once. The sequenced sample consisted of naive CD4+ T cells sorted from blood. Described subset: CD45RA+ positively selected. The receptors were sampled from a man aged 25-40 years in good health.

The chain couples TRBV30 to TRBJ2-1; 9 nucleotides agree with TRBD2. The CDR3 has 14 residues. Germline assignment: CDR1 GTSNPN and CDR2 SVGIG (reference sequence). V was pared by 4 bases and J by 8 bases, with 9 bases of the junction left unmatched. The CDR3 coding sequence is TGTGCCTGGAAAAAGGTAGCGGGAGAGTATGAGCAGTTCTTC. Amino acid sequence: CAWKKVAGEYEQFF.

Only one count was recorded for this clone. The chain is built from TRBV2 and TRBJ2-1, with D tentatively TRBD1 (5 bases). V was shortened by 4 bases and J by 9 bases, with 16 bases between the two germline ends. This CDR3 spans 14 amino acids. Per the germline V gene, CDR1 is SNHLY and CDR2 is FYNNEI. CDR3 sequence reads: CASSVGAGWGEQFF. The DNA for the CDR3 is TGTGCCAGCAGTGTTGGGGCAGGGTGGGGTGAGCAGTTCTTC.

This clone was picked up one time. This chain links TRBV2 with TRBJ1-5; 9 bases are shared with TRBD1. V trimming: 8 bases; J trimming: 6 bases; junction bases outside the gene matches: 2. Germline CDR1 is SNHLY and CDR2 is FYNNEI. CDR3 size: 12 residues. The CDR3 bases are TGTGCCAGCCAGACAGGGGGTCAGCCCCAGCATTTT. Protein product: CASQTGGQPQHF.

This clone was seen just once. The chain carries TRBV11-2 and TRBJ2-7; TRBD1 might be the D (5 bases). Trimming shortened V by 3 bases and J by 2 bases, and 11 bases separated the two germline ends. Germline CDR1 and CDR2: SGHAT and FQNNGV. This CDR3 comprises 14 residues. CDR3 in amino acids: CASSFYRFTYEQYF. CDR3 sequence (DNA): TGTGCCAGCAGCTTCTACAGGTTTACCTACGAGCAGTACTTC.

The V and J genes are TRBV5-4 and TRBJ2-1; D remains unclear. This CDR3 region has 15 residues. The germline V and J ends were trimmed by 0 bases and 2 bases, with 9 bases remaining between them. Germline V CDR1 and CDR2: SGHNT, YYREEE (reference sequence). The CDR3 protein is CASSLVAETYNEQFF. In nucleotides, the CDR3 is TGTGCCAGCAGCTTGGTGGCGGAAACCTACAATGAGCAGTTCTTC.

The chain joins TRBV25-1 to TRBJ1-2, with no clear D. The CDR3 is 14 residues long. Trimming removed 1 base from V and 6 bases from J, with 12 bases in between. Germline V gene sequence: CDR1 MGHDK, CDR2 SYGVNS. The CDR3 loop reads CASSESETSHGYTF. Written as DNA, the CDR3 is TGTGCCAGCAGTGAATCGGAGACATCACATGGCTACACCTTC.

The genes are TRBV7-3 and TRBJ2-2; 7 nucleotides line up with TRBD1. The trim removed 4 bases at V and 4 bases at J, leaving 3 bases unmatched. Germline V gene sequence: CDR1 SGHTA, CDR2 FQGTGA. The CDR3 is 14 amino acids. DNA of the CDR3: TGTGCCAGCAGCTCGACAGGGACCACCGGGGAGCTGTTTTTT. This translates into CASSSTGTTGELFF.

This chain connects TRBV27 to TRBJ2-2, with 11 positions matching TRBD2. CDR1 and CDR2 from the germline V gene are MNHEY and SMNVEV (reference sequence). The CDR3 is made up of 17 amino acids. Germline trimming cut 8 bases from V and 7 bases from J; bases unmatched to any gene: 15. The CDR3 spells CASCYRASGGTGGELFF. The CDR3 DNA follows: TGTGCCAGCTGTTACAGGGCTAGCGGGGGGACGGGCGGGGAGCTGTTTTTT.

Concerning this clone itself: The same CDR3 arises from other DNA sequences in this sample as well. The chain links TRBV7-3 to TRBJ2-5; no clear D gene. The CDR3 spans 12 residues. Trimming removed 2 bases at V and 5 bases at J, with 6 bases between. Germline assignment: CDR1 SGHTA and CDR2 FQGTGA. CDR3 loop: CASSLLGETQYF. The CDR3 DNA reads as TGTGCCAGCAGCTTACTTGGGGAGACCCAGTACTTC.

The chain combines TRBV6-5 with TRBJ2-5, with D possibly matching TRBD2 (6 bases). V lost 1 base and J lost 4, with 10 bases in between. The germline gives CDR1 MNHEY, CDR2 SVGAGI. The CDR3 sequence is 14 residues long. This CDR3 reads CASSYYSGRETQYF. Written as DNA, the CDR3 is TGTGCCAGCAGTTACTATTCCGGGAGAGAGACCCAGTACTTC.

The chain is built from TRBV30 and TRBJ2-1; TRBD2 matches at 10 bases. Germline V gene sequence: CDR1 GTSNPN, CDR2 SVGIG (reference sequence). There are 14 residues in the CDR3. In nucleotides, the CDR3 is TGTGTAAGCGGGAGGGCCTCTAGCTACAATGAGCAGTTCTTC. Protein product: CVSGRASSYNEQFF.

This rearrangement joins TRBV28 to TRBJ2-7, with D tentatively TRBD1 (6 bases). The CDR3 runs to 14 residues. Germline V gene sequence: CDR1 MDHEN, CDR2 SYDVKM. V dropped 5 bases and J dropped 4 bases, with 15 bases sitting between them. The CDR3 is CASSPPGEFYEQYF. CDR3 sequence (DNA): TGTGCCAGCAGTCCACCAGGGGAGTTTTACGAGCAGTACTTC.

The CDR3 sequence: CASSFLRDSYEQYF. The CDR3 DNA reads as TGTGCCAGCAGCTTTCTCCGGGACTCCTACGAGCAGTACTTC. V usage is TRBV13 and J usage is TRBJ2-7, with D perhaps matching TRBD2 (5 bases). Per the germline V gene, CDR1 is PRHDT and CDR2 is FYEKMQ (reference sequence). CDR3 length: 14 residues. The germline V and J ends were trimmed by 3 bases and 0 bases, with 9 bases remaining between them.

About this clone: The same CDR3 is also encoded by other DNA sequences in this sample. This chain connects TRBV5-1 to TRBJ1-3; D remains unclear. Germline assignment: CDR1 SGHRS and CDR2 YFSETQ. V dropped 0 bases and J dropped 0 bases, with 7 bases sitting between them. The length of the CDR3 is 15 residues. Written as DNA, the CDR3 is TGCGCCAGCAGCTTGGGCCAGAGCTCTGGAAACACCATATATTTT. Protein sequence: CASSLGQSSGNTIYF.

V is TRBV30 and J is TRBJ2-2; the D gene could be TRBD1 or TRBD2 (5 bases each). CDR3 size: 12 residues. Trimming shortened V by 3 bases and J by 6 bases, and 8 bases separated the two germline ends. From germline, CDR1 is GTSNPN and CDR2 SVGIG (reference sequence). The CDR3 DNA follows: TGTGCCTGGAGGGGGGAGCCCGGGGAGCTGTTTTTT. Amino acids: CAWRGEPGELFF.

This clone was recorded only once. This CDR3 is CASSRSGRAVGNEQFF. The CDR3 DNA reads as TGTGCCAGCAGTCGTAGCGGGAGGGCAGTAGGGAATGAGCAGTTCTTC. The V call is TRBV7-8, the J call TRBJ2-1; 11 positions match TRBD2. Germline-derived CDR1 and CDR2 are SGHVS and FQNEAQ. The J segment lost 7 bases and the V segment lost 6 bases, leaving 11 bases of the junction unmatched. CDR3 length: 16 amino acids.

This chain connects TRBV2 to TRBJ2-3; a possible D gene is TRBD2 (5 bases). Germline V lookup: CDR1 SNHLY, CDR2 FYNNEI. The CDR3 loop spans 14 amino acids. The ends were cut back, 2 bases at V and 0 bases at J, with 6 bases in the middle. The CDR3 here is CASSERGSTDTQYF. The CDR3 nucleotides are TGTGCCAGCAGTGAACGGGGTAGCACAGATACGCAGTATTTT.

The CDR3 DNA sequence: TGTGCCAGCAGTGAAGGGAGGGGTCAAGAGACCCAGTACTTC. This codes for CASSEGRGQETQYF. This sequence joins TRBV2 and TRBJ2-5; D might be TRBD2 (6 bases). Trimming shortened V by 1 base and J by 2 bases, and 8 bases separated the two germline ends. The germline gives CDR1 SNHLY, CDR2 FYNNEI. CDR3 length: 14 amino acids.

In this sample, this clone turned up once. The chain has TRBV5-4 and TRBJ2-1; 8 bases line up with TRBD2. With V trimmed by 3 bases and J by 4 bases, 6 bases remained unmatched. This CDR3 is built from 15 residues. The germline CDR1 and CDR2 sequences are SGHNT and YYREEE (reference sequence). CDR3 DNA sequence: TGTGCCAGCAGCTCGGGGGGGCCCATTTACAATGAGCAGTTCTTC. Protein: CASSSGGPIYNEQFF. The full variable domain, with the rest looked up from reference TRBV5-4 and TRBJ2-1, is ETGVTQSPTHLIKTRGQQVTLRCSSQSGHNTVSWYQQALGQGPQFIFQYYREEENGRGNFPPRFSGLQFPNYSSELNVNALELDDSALYLCASSSGGPIYNEQFFGPGTRLTVL.

The CDR3 reads CASSLISARRGYTF. In DNA form, the CDR3 reads TGTGCCAGCAGCTTAATCAGTGCTCGTCGTGGCTACACCTTC. The chain carries TRBV7-2 and TRBJ1-2, with unresolved D. V lost 2 bases and J 7 bases, leaving 14 bases between the germline ends. Germline CDR1 and CDR2: SGHTA and FQGNSA. The CDR3 consists of 14 residues.

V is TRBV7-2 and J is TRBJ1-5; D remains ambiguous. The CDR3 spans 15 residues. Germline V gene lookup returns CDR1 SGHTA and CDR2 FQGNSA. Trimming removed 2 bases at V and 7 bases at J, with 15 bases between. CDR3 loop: CASSLRSGIEQPQHF. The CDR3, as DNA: TGTGCCAGCAGCTTACGGTCAGGAATTGAGCAGCCCCAGCATTTT.

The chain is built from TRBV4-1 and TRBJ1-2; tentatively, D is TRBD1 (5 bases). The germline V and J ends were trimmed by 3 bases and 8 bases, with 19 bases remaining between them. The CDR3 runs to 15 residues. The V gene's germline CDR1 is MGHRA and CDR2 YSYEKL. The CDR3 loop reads CASSQDDRGWRGYTF. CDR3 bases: TGCGCCAGCAGCCAGGATGATCGGGGCTGGAGGGGCTACACCTTC.

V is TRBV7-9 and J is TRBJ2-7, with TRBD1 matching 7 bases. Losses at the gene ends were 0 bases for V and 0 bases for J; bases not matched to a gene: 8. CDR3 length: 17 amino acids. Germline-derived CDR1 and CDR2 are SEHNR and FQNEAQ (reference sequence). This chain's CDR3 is CASSLAVAGGPSYEQYF. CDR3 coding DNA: TGTGCCAGCAGCTTAGCAGTCGCAGGGGGTCCCTCCTACGAGCAGTACTTC.

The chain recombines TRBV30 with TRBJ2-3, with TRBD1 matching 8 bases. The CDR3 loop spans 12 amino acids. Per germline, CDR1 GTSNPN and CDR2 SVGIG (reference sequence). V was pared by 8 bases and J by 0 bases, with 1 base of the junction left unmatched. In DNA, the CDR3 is TGTGCCGGGACAGGTAGCACAGATACGCAGTATTTT. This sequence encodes CAGTGSTDTQYF.

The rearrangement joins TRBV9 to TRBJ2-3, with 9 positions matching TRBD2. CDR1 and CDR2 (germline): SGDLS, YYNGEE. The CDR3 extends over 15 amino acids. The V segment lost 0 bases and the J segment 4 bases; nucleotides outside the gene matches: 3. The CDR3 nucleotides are TGTGCCAGCAGCGTAGTGGGACTAGCTGCAGATACGCAGTATTTT. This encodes CASSVVGLAADTQYF. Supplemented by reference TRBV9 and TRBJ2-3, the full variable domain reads DSGVTQTPKHLITATGQRVTLRCSPRSGDLSVYWYQQSLDQGLQFLIQYYNGEERAKGNILERFSAQQFPDLHSELNLSSLELGDSALYFCASSVVGLAADTQYFGPGTRLTVL.